Following are 24 T cell receptor beta chains from one sample sequenced in a study of tumor and adjacent non-tumor tissue in lung cancer. A modified ARM-PCR protocol with three rounds of nested PCR amplified TCRbeta. TCRdb analysed the multiplex PCR reads with MiXCR anew, one entry per CDR3 protein. The data show approximately 100,000 distinct CDR3 sequences, around 75% seen once. RNA was extracted from bulk tissue without any cell sorting. The specimen was lung tumor tissue. These receptors originate from a woman aged 55 to 70 with non-small cell lung cancer.

V usage is TRBV20-1 and J usage is TRBJ1-5, with D uncertain. V was cut by 7 bases and J by 3 bases, with 16 bases left in between. CDR1 and CDR2 from the germline V gene are DFQATT and SNEGSKA (reference sequence). The CDR3 sequence is 14 residues long. The CDR3 region is CSVPTPNDNQPQHF. DNA of the CDR3: TGCAGTGTCCCAACCCCAAACGACAATCAGCCCCAGCATTTT.

The sample holds a few counts of this clonotype. A read error is possible here, since a much larger clone lies one base away. The V gene is TRBV5-1, the J gene TRBJ2-7; D is ambiguous. CDR1 and CDR2 (germline): SGHRS, YFSETQ. The CDR3 covers 12 residues. The CDR3 sequence: CASNLDVYEQYF. CDR3 nucleotides: TGCGCCAGCAACTTGGACGTTTACGAGCAGTACTTC.

About this clonotype itself: Because the CDR3 is missing its conserved closing phenylalanine or tryptophan, this is likely a read error. The chain is built from TRBV6-1 and TRBJ2-6; TRBD1 is a possible D gene (6 bases). V lost 7 bases to trimming and J lost 0 bases, with 22 bases between them. Germline CDR1 reads MNHNS; CDR2 reads SASEGT. This CDR3 has 19 residues. CDR3 amino acids: CASNGPDSAIFSGANVLTL. CDR3 sequence (DNA): TGTGCCAGCAATGGCCCGGACAGTGCCATATTCTCTGGGGCCAACGTCCTGACTTTA.

The chain uses TRBV2 and TRBJ2-3, with D tentatively TRBD2 (7 bases). V dropped 7 bases and J dropped 4 bases, with 15 bases sitting between them. This CDR3 is built from 14 residues. Germline V gene sequence: CDR1 SNHLY, CDR2 FYNNEI. The CDR3 here is CASTGGLSADTQYF. The CDR3, as DNA: TGTGCCAGCACGGGGGGCCTTTCGGCAGATACGCAGTATTTT.

About this clonotype: This may be a read error: a much more frequent sequence differs by one nucleotide. The rearrangement uses TRBV12-3 or TRBV12-4 and TRBJ2-4; 11 bases align to TRBD2. The CDR3 length is 14 residues. J lost 8 bases, V lost 6 bases, and 6 bases had no gene match. This CDR3 reads CASRMGLAEYIQYF. DNA for the CDR3: TGTGCCAGCAGGATGGGACTAGCGGAATACATTCAGTACTTC.

This clonotype was counted a few times. A much larger clone differs by one base, so this may be a read error. CDR3 coding DNA: TGCAGTGCTAGAGATCGGGGGTGTGGAGTGGCCTACGAGCAGTACTTC. This sequence encodes CSARDRGCGVAYEQYF. The gene calls are TRBV20-1 and TRBJ2-7, with a weak D call TRBD2 (6 bases). The V end was cut by 0 bases, the J end by 2 bases, with 17 bases between. The V gene's germline CDR1 is DFQATT and CDR2 SNEGSKA (reference sequence). CDR3 size: 16 residues.

Worth noting for this clonotype: A junction boundary mismatches the germline segment, possibly from a read error. The chain uses TRBV14 and TRBJ1-1; D is uncertain. Germline CDR1 is SGHDN and CDR2 is FVKESK. This CDR3 region has 14 residues. CDR3 loop: CTSSQGGLFTEAFF. CDR3 coding DNA: TGTACCAGCAGCCAAGGAGGGCTATTCACTGAAGCTTTCTTT.

With regard to this clonotype: One end of the junction fails to match germline, which may point to a read error. The chain couples TRBV20-1 to TRBJ1-2, with 7 bases that match TRBD1. In germline, CDR1 is DFQATT, CDR2 SNEGSKA (reference sequence). The CDR3 runs to 14 residues. The CDR3 spells CSAKGQFEDYDYTF. The CDR3 DNA reads as TGCAGTGCTAAGGGACAGTTCGAAGACTATGACTACACCTTC.

This clonotype has only a few counts. A much larger clonotype is one base distant, so this may be a read error. V is TRBV7-8 and J is TRBJ2-3; 10 bases are a match to TRBD2. With 9 bases clipped from V and 6 bases from J, the junction kept 12 bases outside the gene matches. Germline V lookup: CDR1 SGHVS, CDR2 FQNEAQ. The CDR3 covers 15 residues. The CDR3, as DNA: TGTGCCAGTAGCCAGGGGCGGACTAGCGGTGATACGCAGTATTTT. It is translated as CASSQGRTSGDTQYF.

Worth noting for this clonotype: The junction departs from germline at one end; a sequencing error may be responsible. The V gene is TRBV28, the J gene TRBJ2-6; D not certain. This CDR3 has 15 residues. Per the germline V gene, CDR1 is MDHEN and CDR2 is SYDVKM. The CDR3 reads CTSSLPGSGANVLTF. The DNA of the CDR3 is TGTACCAGCAGTCTCCCTGGCTCTGGGGCCAACGTCCTGACTTTC.

By frequency in the sample, this clonotype is medium-sized. CDR3 amino acids: CASSQGYRDVPYNEQFF. CDR3 in DNA: TGCGCCAGCAGCCAAGGATACCGGGACGTGCCCTACAATGAGCAGTTCTTC. The chain links TRBV4-3 to TRBJ2-1; perhaps D is TRBD1 or TRBD2 (5 bases each). The CDR3 is 17 amino acids. Germline V gives CDR1 LGHNA, CDR2 YSLEER. Trimming took off 1 base at V and 2 bases at J, with 15 bases between the two ends.

V is TRBV12-3 or TRBV12-4 and J is TRBJ1-1, with 7 bases lining up with TRBD1. J was trimmed by 7 bases and V by 4 bases; bases with no gene match: 6. This CDR3 has 13 amino acids. The CDR3 is CASSWGQISEAFF. The CDR3 bases are TGTGCCAGCAGTTGGGGACAGATCAGTGAAGCTTTCTTT.

Note on this clonotype: The CDR3 end shows no conserved phenylalanine or tryptophan, and so a read error is likely. The rearrangement links TRBV6-5 to TRBJ1-2; tentatively, D is TRBD1 (6 bases). Germline loops: CDR1 MNHEY, CDR2 SVGAGI. This CDR3 region has 14 residues. The CDR3 is CTSSYGGQSYGYTL. The CDR3 DNA reads as TGTACTAGCAGTTACGGAGGACAGTCCTATGGCTACACCTTA.

Of note for this clonotype: This may be a read error: a much more frequent sequence differs by one nucleotide. The V gene is TRBV5-4, the J gene TRBJ2-5, with 7 positions matching TRBD1. The CDR3 consists of 13 residues. V was pared by 4 bases and J by 5 bases, with 5 bases of the junction left unmatched. Germline V gene data show CDR1 as SGHNT and CDR2 as YYREEE (reference sequence). The CDR3 bases are TGTGCCAGCAGCACGGACAGGCTGGAGACCCAGTACTTC. As protein: CASSTDRLETQYF.

The gene calls are TRBV5-4 and TRBJ1-2; D perhaps matches TRBD1 (5 bases). This CDR3 has 17 residues. V was trimmed by 3 bases and J by 4 bases, leaving 22 bases between them. From germline, CDR1 is SGHNT and CDR2 YYREEE (reference sequence). CDR3: CASSSHDSRVALYGYTF. The CDR3 DNA follows: TGTGCCAGCAGCTCCCATGATAGCAGGGTAGCTCTCTATGGCTACACCTTC. The full variable domain, its missing parts supplied by reference TRBV5-4 and TRBJ1-2, is ETGVTQSPTHLIKTRGQQVTLRCSSQSGHNTVSWYQQALGQGPQFIFQYYREEENGRGNFPPRFSGLQFPNYSSELNVNALELDDSALYLCASSSHDSRVALYGYTFGSGTRLTVV.

This clonotype was seen only a few times. This clone may be a read error of a much larger clone one base away. V and J are TRBV4-3 and TRBJ1-1; D is ambiguous. This CDR3 has 14 amino acids. CDR1 is LGHNA, CDR2 YSLEER, per germline. The CDR3 reads CPSSQVAGNTEAFF. The CDR3 coding sequence is TGCCCCAGCAGCCAAGTCGCCGGGAACACTGAAGCTTTCTTT.

V and J are TRBV11-1 and TRBJ1-2; 7 nucleotides align to TRBD1. The CDR3 runs 15 residues. V lost 7 bases and J lost 6; bases outside the gene matches: 14. Looked up from germline, CDR1 is SGHAT and CDR2 is FQDESV (reference sequence). The CDR3 coding sequence is TGTGCCAGCAACACCGGACAGGAGGCATGGCATGGCTACACCTTC. This codes for CASNTGQEAWHGYTF.

This clonotype was recorded at least ten times. The rearrangement joins TRBV11-2 to TRBJ2-5, with 9 bases that match TRBD2. In germline, CDR1 is SGHAT, CDR2 FQNNGV. CDR3 length: 17 residues. The J segment lost 3 bases and the V segment lost 1 base, leaving 9 bases of the junction unmatched. DNA of the CDR3: TGTGCCAGCAGCTTAGTAGTGGCGGGGGGGACGGAAGAGACCCAGTACTTC. The encoded protein is CASSLVVAGGTEETQYF.

With respect to this clonotype: Its ends do not fully match the called genes, so a read error is possible. The J gene is TRBJ2-3, the V gene TRBV4-2; TRBD2 matches at 8 bases. The CDR3 length is 15 residues. Germline-derived CDR1 and CDR2 are LGHNA and YNFKEQ. The chain's CDR3 is CASSHGTRRTGTQYF. The CDR3 DNA is TGTGCCAGCAGCCATGGGACTAGGAGAACAGGTACGCAGTATTTT.

Points on this clonotype: This may come from a read error, since a much larger clone is one base off. This CDR3 is CANSYSRGEQFF. CDR3 bases: TGTGCCAACAGTTACTCTAGGGGGGAGCAGTTCTTC. The chain carries TRBV6-6 and TRBJ2-1; possible D gene TRBD1, 6 bases. Germline V gene data show CDR1 as MNHNY and CDR2 as SVGAGI (reference sequence). The CDR3 contains 12 residues.

A word on this clonotype: This CDR3 is missing its conserved last phenylalanine or tryptophan, likely due to a read error. The limits of the CDR3 on the DNA are not certain, so only TCRdb's listed CDR3 is given. The CDR3 spells CSAREPGDYGYII. V usage is TRBV20-1 and J usage is TRBJ1-2. CDR1 DFQATT and CDR2 SNEGSKA come from the germline V gene (reference sequence). The CDR3 extends over 13 residues, inclusive of both ends.

Regarding this clonotype: The germline gene is not matched at one end of the junction; a read error may be the cause. This chain joins TRBV5-6 and TRBJ2-1; D gene ambiguous. The V gene's germline CDR1 is SGHDT and CDR2 YYEEEE. CDR3 size: 16 residues. This CDR3 is CASISFQVVNHNEQFF. CDR3 DNA: TGTGCCAGCATCTCTTTCCAGGTGGTCAATCACAACGAGCAGTTCTTC. The full variable domain, completed using reference TRBV5-6 and TRBJ2-1, is DAGVTQSPTHLIKTRGQQVTLRCSPKSGHDTVSWYQQALGQGPQFIFQYYEEEERQRGNFPDRFSGHQFPNYSSELNVNALLLGDSALYLCASISFQVVNHNEQFFGPGTRLTVL.

To note about this clonotype: Possible read error: a much larger clone is one base away. The V call is TRBV6-7, the J call TRBJ2-7, with a weak D call TRBD1 (6 bases). Being an ORF, TRBV6-7 has a function that is uncertain. This CDR3 is built from 15 residues. The CDR3 nucleotides are TGTGCCAACAGTTCCGACCGGGACAAATCCTACGAGCAGTACTTC. Protein sequence: CANSSDRDKSYEQYF.

Concerning this clonotype itself: One junction end does not reproduce the germline sequence, and a read error may be involved. This chain connects TRBV11-3 to TRBJ1-6, with D tentatively TRBD1 (6 bases). There are 15 residues in the CDR3. Germline CDR1 SGHNT, CDR2 YENEEA. DNA of the CDR3: TGTGTCAGCAGCTTAGAGGACAGATATAGTTCACCCCTCCACTTC. Translated: CVSSLEDRYSSPLHF. The full variable domain, completed using reference TRBV11-3 and TRBJ1-6, is EAGVVQSPRYKIIEKKQPVAFWCNPISGHNTLYWYLQNLGQGPELLIRYENEEAVDDSQLPKDRFSAERLKGVDSTLKIQPAELGDSAVYLCVSSLEDRYSSPLHFGNGTRLTVT.